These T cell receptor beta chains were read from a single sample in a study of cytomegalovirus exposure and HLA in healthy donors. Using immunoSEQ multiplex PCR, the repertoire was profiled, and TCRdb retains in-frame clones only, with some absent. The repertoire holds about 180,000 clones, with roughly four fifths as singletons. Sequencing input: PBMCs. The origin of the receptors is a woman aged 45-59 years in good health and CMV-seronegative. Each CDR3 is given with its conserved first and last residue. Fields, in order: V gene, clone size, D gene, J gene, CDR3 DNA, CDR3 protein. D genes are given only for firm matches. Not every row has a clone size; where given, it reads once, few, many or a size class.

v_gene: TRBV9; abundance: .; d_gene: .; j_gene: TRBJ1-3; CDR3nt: TGTGCCAGCAGCGTGGGCAGGGTCTCTGGTGTGGCTGGAAACACCATATATTTT; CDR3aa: CASSVGRVSGVAGNTIYF
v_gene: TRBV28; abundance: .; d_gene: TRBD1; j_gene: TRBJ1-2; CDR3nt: TGTGCCAGCCAATATGACAGGGGAGTTCTTAATGGCTACACCTTC; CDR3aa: CASQYDRGVLNGYTF
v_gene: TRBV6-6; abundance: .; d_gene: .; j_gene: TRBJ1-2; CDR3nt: TGTGCCAGCAGTTACGGCGGGGCAGATGGCTACACCTTC; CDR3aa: CASSYGGADGYTF
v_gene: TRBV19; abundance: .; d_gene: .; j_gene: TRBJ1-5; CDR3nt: TGTGCCAGTAGTATTTTGGACAAAAATCAGCCCCAGCATTTT; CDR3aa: CASSILDKNQPQHF
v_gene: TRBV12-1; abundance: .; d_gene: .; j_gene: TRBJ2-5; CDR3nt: TGTGCCAGCATCCCCCTAGGGACAGGGCCCCAAGAGACCCAGTACTTC; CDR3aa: CASIPLGTGPQETQYF
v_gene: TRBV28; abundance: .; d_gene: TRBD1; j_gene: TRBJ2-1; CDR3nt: TGTGCCAGCAGTTTGGGGGTACAGGGGTCTGAGCAGTTCTTC; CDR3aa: CASSLGVQGSEQFF
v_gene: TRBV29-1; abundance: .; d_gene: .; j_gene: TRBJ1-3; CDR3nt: TGCAGCGTTGGACAGGTCTCTGGAAACACCATATATTTT; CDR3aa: CSVGQVSGNTIYF
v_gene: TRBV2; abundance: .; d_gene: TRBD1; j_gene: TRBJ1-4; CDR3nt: TGTGCCAGCCAGAAAAGGACAGGGATGAGGTCTAATGAAAAACTGTTTTTT; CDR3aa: CASQKRTGMRSNEKLFF
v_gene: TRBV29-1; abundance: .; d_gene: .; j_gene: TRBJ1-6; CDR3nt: TGCAGCGTTGCCCCGGACAGAAATTCACCCCTCCACTTT; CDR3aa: CSVAPDRNSPLHF
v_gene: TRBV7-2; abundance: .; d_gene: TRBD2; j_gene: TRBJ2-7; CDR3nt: TGTGCCAGCAGCGCCCCAGACCTAGCGGGGGGCTACTTC; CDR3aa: CASSAPDLAGGYF
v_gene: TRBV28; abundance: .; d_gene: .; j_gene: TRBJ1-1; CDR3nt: TGTGCCAGCAGTAGTGGGGGGGCGGGGGACACTGAAGCTTTCTTT; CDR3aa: CASSSGGAGDTEAFF
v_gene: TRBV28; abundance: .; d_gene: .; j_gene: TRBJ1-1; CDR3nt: TGTGCCAGCAGTTACAGGAAGAACACTGAAGCTTTCTTT; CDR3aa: CASSYRKNTEAFF
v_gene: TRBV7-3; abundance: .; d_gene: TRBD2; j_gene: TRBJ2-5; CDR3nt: TGTGCCAGCAGCCTAGGGGCTACTAGCGGGGGGGCCGAAGAGACCCAGTACTTC; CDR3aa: CASSLGATSGGAEETQYF
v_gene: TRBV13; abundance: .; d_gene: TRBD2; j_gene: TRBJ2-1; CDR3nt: TGTGCCAGCAGCTTATCTAGCGGGAGCCCGTTCTTC; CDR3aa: CASSLSSGSPFF
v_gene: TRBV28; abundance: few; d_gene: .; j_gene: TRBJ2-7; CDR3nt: TGTGCCAGCAGTTTAAACAGGGCCTACGAGCAGTACTTC; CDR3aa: CASSLNRAYEQYF
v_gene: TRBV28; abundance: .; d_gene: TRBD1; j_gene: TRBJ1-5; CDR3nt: TGTGCCAGCAGTTTACTAACGGACAGGGGTATTATGCCCCAGCATTTT; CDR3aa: CASSLLTDRGIMPQHF
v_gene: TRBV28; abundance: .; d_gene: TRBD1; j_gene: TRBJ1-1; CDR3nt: TGTGCCAGCAGGTTCGACAGGGGGCTCAAAGGCGATGAAGCTTTCTTT; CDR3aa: CASRFDRGLKGDEAFF
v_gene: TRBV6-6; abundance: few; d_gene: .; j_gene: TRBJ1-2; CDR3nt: TGTGCCAGCAGTCCGGCGGGCAACTATGGCTACACCTTC; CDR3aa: CASSPAGNYGYTF
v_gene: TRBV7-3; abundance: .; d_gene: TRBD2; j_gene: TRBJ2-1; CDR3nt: TGTGCCAGCAGTCATATGACTAGCGGGAGGGAAAATTACAATGAGCAGTTCTTC; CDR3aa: CASSHMTSGRENYNEQFF
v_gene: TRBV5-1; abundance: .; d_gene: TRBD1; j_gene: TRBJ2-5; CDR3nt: TGCGCCAGCGACAGGGGCGATGAGACCCAGTACTTC; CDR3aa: CASDRGDETQYF
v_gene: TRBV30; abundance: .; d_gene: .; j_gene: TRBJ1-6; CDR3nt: TGTGCCTGGAGCGGCCCCCGAGGGTCACCCCTCCACTTT; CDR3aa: CAWSGPRGSPLHF
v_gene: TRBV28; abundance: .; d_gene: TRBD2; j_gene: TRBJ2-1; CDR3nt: TGTGCCACAGCGGGGGGCCCTCGCAATGAGCAGTTCTTC; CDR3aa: CATAGGPRNEQFF
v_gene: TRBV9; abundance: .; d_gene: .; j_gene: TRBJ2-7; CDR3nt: TGTGCCAGCAGCGTAGACGGAGATGGGACTTACGAGCAGTACTTC; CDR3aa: CASSVDGDGTYEQYF
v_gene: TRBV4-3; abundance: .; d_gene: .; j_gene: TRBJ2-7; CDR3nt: TGCGCCAGCAGCCAAGATCGGAGCCGGGGGAACCACGAGCAGTACTTC; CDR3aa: CASSQDRSRGNHEQYF
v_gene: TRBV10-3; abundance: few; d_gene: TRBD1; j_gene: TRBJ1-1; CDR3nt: TGTGCCATCAGTGAGTCGAGGAAGTACGGGACAGGGTCGAACACTGAAGCTTTCTTT; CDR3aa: CAISESRKYGTGSNTEAFF
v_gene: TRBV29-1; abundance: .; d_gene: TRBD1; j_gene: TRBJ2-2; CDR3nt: TGCAGCGCCAGACAGGGGGGTACCGGGGAGCTGTTTTTT; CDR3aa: CSARQGGTGELFF
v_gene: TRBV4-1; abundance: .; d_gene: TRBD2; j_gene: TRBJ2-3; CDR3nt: TGCGCCAGCAGCCAAAAGAGCGGGGTGGGAGATACGCAGTATTTT; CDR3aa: CASSQKSGVGDTQYF
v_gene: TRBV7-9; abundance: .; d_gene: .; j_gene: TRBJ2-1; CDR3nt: TGTGCCAGCAGTTCGGGACACGGGGACCCTAATGAGCAGTTCTTC; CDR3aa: CASSSGHGDPNEQFF
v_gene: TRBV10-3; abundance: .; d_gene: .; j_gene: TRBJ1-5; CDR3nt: TGTGCCATCAGCGAGGGTTCGGATCAGCCCCAGCATTTT; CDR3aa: CAISEGSDQPQHF
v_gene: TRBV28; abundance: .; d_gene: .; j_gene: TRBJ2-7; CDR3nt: TGTGCCAGCAGTTCCCCTTGGGGGGTTCGGGGCGAGCAGTACTTC; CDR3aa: CASSSPWGVRGEQYF
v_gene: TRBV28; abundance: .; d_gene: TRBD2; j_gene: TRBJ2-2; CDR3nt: TGTGCCAGCAGTTTTTCCCCATGGACTAGCACGAACACCGGGGAGCTGTTTTTT; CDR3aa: CASSFSPWTSTNTGELFF
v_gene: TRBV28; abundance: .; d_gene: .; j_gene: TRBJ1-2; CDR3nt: TGTGCCAGTGGTGGAGGGGTAAATGGCTACACCTTC; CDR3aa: CASGGGVNGYTF
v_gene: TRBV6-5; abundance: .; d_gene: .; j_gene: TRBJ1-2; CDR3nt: TGTGCCAGCACCCGACAGTCCGGTGGCTATGGCTACACCTTC; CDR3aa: CASTRQSGGYGYTF
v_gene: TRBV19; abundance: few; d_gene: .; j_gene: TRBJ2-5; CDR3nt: TGTGCCAGTAGTATGAGAGAGACCCAGTACTTC; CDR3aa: CASSMRETQYF
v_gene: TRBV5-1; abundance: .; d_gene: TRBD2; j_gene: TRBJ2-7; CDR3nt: TGCGCCAGCAGCCCTCTCCGTGGGACTAGCGGGAGCTTCGAGCAGTACTTC; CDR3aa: CASSPLRGTSGSFEQYF